This T cell receptor (beta chain) was obtained from a study of blood T cell repertoires in COVID-19. About the study: Samples taken during acute and convalescent COVID-19 were collected in the United States, Italy and Spain. Nucleic acid was either cDNA or gDNA, and it came from T cells, B-cell-depleted T cells, or PBMCs.

The V gene lost 1 base and the J gene lost 5 bases, with 9 bases spanning the gap. The germline V gene has CDR1 SGHTA and CDR2 FQGNSA. The CDR3 is 14 amino acids. This clone was seen once. As handled by the study authors: Reference gene primer amplification in the assay estimated nucleated cell counts. Assay: immunoSEQ multiplex PCR; the TCRdb copy retains only in-frame clones and omits some. D and trimming come from the DNA, and the V and J calls and clone size come from that table. This repertoire shows about 76,000 clones, roughly 88% found once; its top ten account for roughly 6.2%. The TCR comes from a man between 50 and 59 years old with active COVID-19. Sequenced: peripheral blood. The chain couples TRBV7-2 to TRBJ1-3; D uncertain. The chain's CDR3 is CASSLDYSRNTIYF. The CDR3 DNA is TGTGCCAGCAGCTTAGATTACAGCCGAAACACCATATATTTT.